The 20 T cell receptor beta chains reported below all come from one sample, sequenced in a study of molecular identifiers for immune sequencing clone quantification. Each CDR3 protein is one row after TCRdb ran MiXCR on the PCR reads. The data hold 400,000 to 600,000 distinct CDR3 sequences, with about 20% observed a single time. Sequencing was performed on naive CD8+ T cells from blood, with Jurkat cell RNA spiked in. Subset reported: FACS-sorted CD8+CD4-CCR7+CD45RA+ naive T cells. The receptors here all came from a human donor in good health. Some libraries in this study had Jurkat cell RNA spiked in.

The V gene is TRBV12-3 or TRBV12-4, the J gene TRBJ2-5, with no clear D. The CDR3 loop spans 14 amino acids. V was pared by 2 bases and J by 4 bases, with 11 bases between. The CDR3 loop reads CASSLFRDAETQYF. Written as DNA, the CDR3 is TGTGCCAGCAGTTTATTTCGTGACGCAGAGACCCAGTACTTC.

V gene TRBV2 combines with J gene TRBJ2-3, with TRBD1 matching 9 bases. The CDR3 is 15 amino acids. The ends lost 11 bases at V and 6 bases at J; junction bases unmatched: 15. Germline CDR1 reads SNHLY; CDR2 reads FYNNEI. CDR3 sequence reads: CAWGTDRGVTDTQYF. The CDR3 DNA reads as TGTGCCTGGGGAACGGACAGGGGAGTAACGGATACGCAGTATTTT.

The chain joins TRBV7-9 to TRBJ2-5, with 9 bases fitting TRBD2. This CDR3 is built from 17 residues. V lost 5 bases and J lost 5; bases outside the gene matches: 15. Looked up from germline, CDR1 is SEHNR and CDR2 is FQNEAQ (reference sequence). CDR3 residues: CASSPRTSEVTGETQYF. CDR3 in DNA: TGTGCCAGCAGCCCAAGGACTAGCGAGGTTACTGGTGAGACCCAGTACTTC. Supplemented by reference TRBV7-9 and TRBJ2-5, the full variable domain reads DTGVSQNPRHKITKRGQNVTFRCDPISEHNRLYWYRQTLGQGPEFLTYFQNEAQLEKSRLLSDRFSAERPKGSFSTLEIQRTEQGDSAMYLCASSPRTSEVTGETQYFGPGTRLLVL.

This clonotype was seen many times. The CDR3 DNA reads TGTGCCAGCAGCCACCCCGGGACGAGCCACGAGCAGTACTTC. This encodes CASSHPGTSHEQYF. The chain carries TRBV7-6 and TRBJ2-7, with D perhaps given as TRBD1 or TRBD2 (5 bases each). Deletions cut 5 bases from V and 5 bases from J, with 16 bases between. Looked up from germline, CDR1 is SGHVS and CDR2 is FNYEAQ. This CDR3 has 14 residues.

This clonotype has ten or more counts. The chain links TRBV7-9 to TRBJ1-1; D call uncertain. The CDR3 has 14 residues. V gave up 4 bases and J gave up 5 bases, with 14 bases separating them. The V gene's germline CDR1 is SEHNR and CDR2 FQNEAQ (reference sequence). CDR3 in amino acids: CASSYPFEGTEAFF. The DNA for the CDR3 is TGTGCCAGCAGCTACCCTTTTGAAGGGACTGAAGCTTTCTTT.

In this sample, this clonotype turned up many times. CDR3 coding DNA: TGCGCCAGCAGCCAAACAGGGGGAGGTGCCGGGGAGCTGTTTTTT. Translating it yields CASSQTGGGAGELFF. This chain connects TRBV4-1 to TRBJ2-2, with TRBD1 matching over 8 bases. The CDR3 sequence is 15 residues long. Germline CDR1 and CDR2: MGHRA and YSYEKL. The J segment lost 6 bases and the V segment lost 2 bases, leaving 5 bases of the junction unmatched.

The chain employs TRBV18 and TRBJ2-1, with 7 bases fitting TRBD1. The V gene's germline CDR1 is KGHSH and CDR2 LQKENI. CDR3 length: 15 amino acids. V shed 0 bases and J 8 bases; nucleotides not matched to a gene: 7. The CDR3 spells CASSPPYNQGDEQFF. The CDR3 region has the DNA TGTGCCAGCTCACCACCATATAACCAGGGGGATGAGCAGTTCTTC.

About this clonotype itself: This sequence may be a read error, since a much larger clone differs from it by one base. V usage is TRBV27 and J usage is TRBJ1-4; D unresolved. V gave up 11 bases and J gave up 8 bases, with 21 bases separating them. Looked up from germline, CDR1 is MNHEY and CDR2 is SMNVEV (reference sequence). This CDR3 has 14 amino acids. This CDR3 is CAGKLGSEKEKLFF. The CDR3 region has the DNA TGTGCCGGCAAGTTAGGGTCAGAAAAAGAAAAACTGTTTTTT.

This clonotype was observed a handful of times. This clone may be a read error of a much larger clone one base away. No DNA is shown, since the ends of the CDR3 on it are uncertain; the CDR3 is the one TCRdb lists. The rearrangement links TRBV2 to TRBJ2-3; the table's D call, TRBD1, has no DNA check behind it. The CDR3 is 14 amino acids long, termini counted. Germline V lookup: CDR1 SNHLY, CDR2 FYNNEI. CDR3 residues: CASRVAGGTDTQCF.

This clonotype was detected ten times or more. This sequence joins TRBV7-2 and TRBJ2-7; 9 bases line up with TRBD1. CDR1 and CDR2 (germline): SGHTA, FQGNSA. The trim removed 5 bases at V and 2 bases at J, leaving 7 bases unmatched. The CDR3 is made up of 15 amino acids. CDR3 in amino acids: CASSHPTGGAYEQYF. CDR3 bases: TGTGCCAGCAGCCACCCGACAGGGGGGGCCTACGAGCAGTACTTC.

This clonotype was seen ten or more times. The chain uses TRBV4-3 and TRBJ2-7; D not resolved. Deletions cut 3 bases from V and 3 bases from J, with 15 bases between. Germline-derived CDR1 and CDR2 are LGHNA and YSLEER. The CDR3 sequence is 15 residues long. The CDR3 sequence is CASSQERTQYYEQYF. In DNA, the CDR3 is TGCGCCAGCAGCCAGGAACGGACGCAATACTACGAGCAGTACTTC.

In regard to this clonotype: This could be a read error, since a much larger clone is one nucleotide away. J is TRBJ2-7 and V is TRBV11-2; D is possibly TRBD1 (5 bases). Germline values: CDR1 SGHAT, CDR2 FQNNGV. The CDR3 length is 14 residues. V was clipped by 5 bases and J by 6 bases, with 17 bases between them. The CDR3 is CASSEERAGPEQYF. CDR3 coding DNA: TGTGCCAGCAGCGAAGAACGGGCAGGGCCCGAGCAGTACTTC.

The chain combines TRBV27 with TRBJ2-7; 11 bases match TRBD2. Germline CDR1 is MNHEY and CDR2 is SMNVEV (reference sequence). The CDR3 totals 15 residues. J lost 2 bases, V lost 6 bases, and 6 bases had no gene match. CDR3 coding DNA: TGTGCCAGCAGCAACCTAGCGGGAGGCCCCTACGAGCAGTACTTC. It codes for CASSNLAGGPYEQYF.

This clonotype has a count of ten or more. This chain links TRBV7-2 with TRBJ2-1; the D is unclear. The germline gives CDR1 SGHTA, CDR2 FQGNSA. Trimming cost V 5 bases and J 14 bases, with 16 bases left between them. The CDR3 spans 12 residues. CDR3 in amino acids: CASSLTGPQKFF. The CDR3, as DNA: TGTGCCAGCAGCCTAACCGGGCCTCAAAAGTTCTTC. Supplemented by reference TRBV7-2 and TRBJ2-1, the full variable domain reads GAGVSQSPSNKVTEKGKDVELRCDPISGHTALYWYRQSLGQGLEFLIYFQGNSAPDKSGLPSDRFSAERTGGSVSTLTIQRTQQEDSAVYLCASSLTGPQKFFGPGTRLTVL.

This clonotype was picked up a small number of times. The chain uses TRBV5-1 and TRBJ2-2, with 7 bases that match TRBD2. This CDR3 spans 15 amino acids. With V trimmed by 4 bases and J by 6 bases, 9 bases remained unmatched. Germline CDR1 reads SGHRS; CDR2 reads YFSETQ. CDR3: CASSQPGGLAGELFF. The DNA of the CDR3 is TGCGCCAGCAGCCAACCAGGTGGACTAGCCGGGGAGCTGTTTTTT.

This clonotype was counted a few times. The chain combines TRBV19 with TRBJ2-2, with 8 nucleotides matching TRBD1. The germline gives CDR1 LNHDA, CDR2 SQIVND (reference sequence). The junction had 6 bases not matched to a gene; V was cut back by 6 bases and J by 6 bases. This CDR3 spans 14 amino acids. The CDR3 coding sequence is TGTGCCAGTAGCAGGACAGGGTGGCCCGGGGAGCTGTTTTTT. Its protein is CASSRTGWPGELFF.

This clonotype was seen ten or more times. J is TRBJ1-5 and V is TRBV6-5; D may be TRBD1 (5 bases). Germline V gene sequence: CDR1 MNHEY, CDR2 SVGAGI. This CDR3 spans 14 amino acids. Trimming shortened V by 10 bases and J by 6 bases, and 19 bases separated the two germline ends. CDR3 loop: CATSGTPGGQPQHF. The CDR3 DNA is TGTGCCACGTCCGGGACCCCCGGTGGTCAGCCCCAGCATTTT.

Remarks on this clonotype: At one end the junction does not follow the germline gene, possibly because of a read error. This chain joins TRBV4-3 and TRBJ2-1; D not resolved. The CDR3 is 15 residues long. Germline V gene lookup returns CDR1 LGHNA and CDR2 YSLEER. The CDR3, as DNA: TGCGCCAGCAGCCAAGAGCGAGCTACCTACGATGAGCGGTTCTTC. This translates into CASSQERATYDERFF.

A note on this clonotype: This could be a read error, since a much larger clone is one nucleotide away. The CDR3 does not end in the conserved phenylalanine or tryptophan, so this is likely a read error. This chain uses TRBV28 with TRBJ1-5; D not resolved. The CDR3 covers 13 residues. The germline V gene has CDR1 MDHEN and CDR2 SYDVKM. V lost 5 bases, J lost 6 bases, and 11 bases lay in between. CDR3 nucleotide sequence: TGTGCCAGCAGTGACGTAGTGGGTCAGCCCCAGCATCTT. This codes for CASSDVVGQPQHL.

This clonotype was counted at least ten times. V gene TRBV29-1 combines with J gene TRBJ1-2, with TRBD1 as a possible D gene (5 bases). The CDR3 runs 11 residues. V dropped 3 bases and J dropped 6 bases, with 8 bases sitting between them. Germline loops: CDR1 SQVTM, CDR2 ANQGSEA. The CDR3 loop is CSVDRANGYTF. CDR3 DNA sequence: TGCAGCGTTGACAGGGCGAATGGCTACACCTTC.